This section outlines one TCR beta chain sequence together with its context. Its target is not known. The sample comes from a study of lymphopenia after photon versus proton radiotherapy. General observations from the study: Relative stability marked proton patients; photon patients lost diversity and naive cells. Better survival with proton therapy was suggested as possible, not demonstrated. After lymphocyte nadir, photon-treated repertoires showed oligoclonal expansion, especially CD8+ Temra. Larger post-nadir TCR diversity loss correlated inversely with survival in deceased patients.

Libraries were prepared by immunoSEQ multiplex PCR; TCRdb keeps only in-frame clonotypes and omits some of them. The sample includes about 40,000 clones, 85% to 90% of them seen just once. Germline V gene sequence: CDR1 KGHSH, CDR2 LQKENI. CDR3 length equals 13 residues. V gave up 7 bases and J gave up 1 base, with 7 bases separating them. Sample: peripheral blood, taken from a patient treated with proton-based radiotherapy. The chain joins TRBV18 to TRBJ2-2; the D gene is possibly TRBD1 (5 bases). The receptor's source is a woman between 70 and 85 years old with pancreatic cancer. Some clones in this sample may be carry-over from other donors' samples. The CDR3 here is CASYTGNTGELFF. The CDR3 coding sequence is TGTGCCAGCTATACAGGGAACACCGGGGAGCTGTTTTTT. The whole variable domain, filled in from reference TRBV18 and TRBJ2-2, reads NAGVMQNPRHLVRRRGQEARLRCSPMKGHSHVYWYRQLPEEGLKFMVYLQKENIIDESGMPKERFSAEFPKEGPSILRIQQVVRGDSAAYFCASYTGNTGELFFGEGSRLTVL.